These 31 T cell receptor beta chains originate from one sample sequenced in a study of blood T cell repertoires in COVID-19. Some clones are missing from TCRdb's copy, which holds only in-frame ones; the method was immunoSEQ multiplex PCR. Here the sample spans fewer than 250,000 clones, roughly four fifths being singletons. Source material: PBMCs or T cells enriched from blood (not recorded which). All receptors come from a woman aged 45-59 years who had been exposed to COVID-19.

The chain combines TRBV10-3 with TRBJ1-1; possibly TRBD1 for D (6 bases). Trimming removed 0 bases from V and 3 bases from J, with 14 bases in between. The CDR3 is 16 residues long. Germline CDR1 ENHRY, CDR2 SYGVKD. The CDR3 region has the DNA TGTGCCATCAGTGAGTCCCGCGGGGGCGTAGACACTGAAGCTTTCTTT. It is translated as CAISESRGGVDTEAFF.

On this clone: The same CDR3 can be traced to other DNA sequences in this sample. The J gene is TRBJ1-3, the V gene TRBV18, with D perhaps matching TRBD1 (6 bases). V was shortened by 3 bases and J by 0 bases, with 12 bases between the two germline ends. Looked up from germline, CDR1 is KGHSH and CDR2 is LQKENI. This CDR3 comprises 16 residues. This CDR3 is CASSPPTGFSGNTIYF. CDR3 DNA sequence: TGTGCCAGCTCACCCCCTACAGGGTTCTCTGGAAACACCATATATTTT. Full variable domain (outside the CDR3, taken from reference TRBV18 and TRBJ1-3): NAGVMQNPRHLVRRRGQEARLRCSPMKGHSHVYWYRQLPEEGLKFMVYLQKENIIDESGMPKERFSAEFPKEGPSILRIQQVVRGDSAAYFCASSPPTGFSGNTIYFGEGSWLTVV.

CDR3 residues: CASSSGIAGKETQYF. CDR3 coding DNA: TGTGCCAGCAGTTCCGGGATAGCGGGGAAAGAGACCCAGTACTTC. This chain joins TRBV27 and TRBJ2-5; 8 nucleotides match TRBD2. The CDR3 contains 15 residues. Germline-derived CDR1 and CDR2 are MNHEY and SMNVEV (reference sequence). V shed 4 bases, J shed 3 bases, and the junction held 7 bases outside the gene matches.

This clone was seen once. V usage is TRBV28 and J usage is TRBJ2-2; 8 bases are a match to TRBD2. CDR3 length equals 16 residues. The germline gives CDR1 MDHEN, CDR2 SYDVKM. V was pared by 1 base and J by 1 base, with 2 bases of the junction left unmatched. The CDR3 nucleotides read TGTGCCAGCAGTTTATTCGGGGGGGTGAACACCGGGGAGCTGTTTTTT. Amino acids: CASSLFGGVNTGELFF.

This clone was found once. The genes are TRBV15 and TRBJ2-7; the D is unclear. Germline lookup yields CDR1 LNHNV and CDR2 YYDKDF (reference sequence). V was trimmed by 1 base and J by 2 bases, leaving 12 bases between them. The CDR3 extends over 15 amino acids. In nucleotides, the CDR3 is TGTGCCACCAGCAGAGTCGGGTCAGATGCCTACGAGCAGTACTTC. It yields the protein CATSRVGSDAYEQYF.

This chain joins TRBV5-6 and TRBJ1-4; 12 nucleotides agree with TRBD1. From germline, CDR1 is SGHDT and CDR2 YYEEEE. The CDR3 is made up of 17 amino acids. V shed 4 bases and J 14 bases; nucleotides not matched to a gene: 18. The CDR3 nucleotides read TGTGCCAGCAGCCTGTCCGGATGGGACAGGGGGCGGGGGGGTCTGTTTTTT. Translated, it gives CASSLSGWDRGRGGLFF.

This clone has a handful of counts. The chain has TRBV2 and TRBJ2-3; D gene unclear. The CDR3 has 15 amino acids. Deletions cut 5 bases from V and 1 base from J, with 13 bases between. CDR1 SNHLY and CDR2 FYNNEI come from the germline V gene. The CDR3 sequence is CASSLADLGTDTQYF. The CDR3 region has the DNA TGTGCCAGCAGTCTGGCAGATCTTGGCACAGATACGCAGTATTTT. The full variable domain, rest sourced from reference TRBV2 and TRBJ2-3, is EPEVTQTPSHQVTQMGQEVILRCVPISNHLYFYWYRQILGQKVEFLVSFYNNEISEKSEIFDDQFSVERPDGSNFTLKIRSTKLEDSAMYFCASSLADLGTDTQYFGPGTRLTVL.

This chain's CDR3 is CASSFRGDEQYF. CDR3 bases: TGTGCCAGCAGCTTCAGGGGGGACGAGCAGTACTTC. This rearrangement joins TRBV7-9 to TRBJ2-7; a possible D gene is TRBD1 (7 bases). Germline CDR1 SEHNR, CDR2 FQNEAQ (reference sequence). The V end lost 3 bases, the J end lost 5 bases, and 8 bases lay between the germline ends. This CDR3 is built from 12 residues.

CDR3 region: CASSEGRARGTEAFF. For the CDR3, the DNA is TGTGCCAGCAGTGAAGGTCGGGCCCGGGGCACTGAAGCTTTCTTT. The chain recombines TRBV2 with TRBJ1-1, with D unresolved. This CDR3 comprises 15 residues. Trimming removed 1 base at V and 4 bases at J, with 13 bases between. Germline V gene data show CDR1 as SNHLY and CDR2 as FYNNEI. The full variable domain, in which reference TRBV2 and TRBJ1-1 provide the parts outside the CDR3, is EPEVTQTPSHQVTQMGQEVILRCVPISNHLYFYWYRQILGQKVEFLVSFYNNEISEKSEIFDDQFSVERPDGSNFTLKIRSTKLEDSAMYFCASSEGRARGTEAFFGQGTRLTVV.

Here the CDR3 reads CASNDRNTEAFF. The DNA for the CDR3 is TGTGCCAGCAATGACAGGAACACTGAAGCTTTCTTT. The V and J genes are TRBV6-6 and TRBJ1-1; possibly TRBD1 for D (5 bases). Per germline, CDR1 MNHNY and CDR2 SVGAGI (reference sequence). Trimming took off 7 bases at V and 1 base at J, with 7 bases between the two ends. The CDR3 consists of 12 residues.

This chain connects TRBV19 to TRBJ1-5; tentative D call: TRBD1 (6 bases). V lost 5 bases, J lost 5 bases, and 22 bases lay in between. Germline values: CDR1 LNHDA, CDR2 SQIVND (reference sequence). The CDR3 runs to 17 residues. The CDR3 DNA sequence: TGTGCCAGTAGTTCTTACGCCGGGGGGGCGAGGGATCAGCCCCAGCATTTT. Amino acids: CASSSYAGGARDQPQHF.

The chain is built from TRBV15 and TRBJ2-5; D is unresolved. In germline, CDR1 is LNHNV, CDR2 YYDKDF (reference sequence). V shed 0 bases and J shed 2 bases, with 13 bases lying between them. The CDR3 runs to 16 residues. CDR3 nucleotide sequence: TGTGCCACCAGCAGAGATGCGGCTTCTGTACAAGAGACCCAGTACTTC. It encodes CATSRDAASVQETQYF.

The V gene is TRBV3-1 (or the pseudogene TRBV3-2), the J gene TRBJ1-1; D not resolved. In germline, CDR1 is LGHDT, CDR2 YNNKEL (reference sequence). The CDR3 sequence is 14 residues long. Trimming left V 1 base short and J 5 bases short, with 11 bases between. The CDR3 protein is CASSQGPRETEAFF. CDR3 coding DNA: TGTGCCAGCAGCCAAGGGCCGCGGGAAACTGAAGCTTTCTTT.

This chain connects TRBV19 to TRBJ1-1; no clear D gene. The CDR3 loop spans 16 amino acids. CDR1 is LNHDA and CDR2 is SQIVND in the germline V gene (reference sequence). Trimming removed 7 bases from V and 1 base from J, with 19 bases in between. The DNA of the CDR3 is TGTGCCAGTACCCTACTATGGGGAGGGCCGAACACTGAAGCTTTCTTT. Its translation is CASTLLWGGPNTEAFF.

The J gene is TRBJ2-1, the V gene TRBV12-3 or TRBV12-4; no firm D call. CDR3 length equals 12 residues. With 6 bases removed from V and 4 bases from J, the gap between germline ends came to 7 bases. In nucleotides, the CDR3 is TGTGCCAGCAGGTATACTTACAATGAGCAGTTCTTC. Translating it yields CASRYTYNEQFF.

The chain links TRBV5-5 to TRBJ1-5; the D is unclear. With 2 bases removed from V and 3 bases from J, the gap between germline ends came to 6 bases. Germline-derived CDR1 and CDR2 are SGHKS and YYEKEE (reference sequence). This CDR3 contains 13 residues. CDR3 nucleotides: TGTGCCAGCAGCTTATTAAACAATCAGCCCCAGCATTTT. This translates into CASSLLNNQPQHF.

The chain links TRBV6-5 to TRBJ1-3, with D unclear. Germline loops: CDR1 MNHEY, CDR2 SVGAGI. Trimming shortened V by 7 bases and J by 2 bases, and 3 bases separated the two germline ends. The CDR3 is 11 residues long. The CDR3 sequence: CASTTGNTIYF. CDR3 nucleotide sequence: TGTGCCAGCACAACTGGAAACACCATATATTTT.

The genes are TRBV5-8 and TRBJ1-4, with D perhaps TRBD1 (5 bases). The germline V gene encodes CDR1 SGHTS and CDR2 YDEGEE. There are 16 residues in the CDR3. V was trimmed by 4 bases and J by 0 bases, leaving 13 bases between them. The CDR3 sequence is CASSQGLSATNEKLFF. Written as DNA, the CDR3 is TGTGCCAGCAGCCAGGGACTGTCAGCAACTAATGAAAAACTGTTTTTT. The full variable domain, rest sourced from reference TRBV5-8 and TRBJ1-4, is EAGVTQSPTHLIKTRGQQATLRCSPISGHTSVYWYQQALGLGLQFLLWYDEGEERNRGNFPPRFSGRQFPNYSSELNVNALELEDSALYLCASSQGLSATNEKLFFGSGTQLSVL.

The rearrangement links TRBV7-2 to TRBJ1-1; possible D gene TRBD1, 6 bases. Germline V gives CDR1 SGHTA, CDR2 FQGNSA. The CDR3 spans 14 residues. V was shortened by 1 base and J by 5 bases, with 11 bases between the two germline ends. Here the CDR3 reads CASSLEGGTTEAFF. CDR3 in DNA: TGTGCCAGCAGCTTAGAGGGGGGGACTACTGAAGCTTTCTTT.

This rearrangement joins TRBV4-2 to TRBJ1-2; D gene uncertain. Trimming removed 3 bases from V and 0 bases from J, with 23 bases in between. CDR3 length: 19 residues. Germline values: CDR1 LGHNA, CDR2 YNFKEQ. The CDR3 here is CASSHREVGSRRANYGYTF. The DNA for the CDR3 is TGTGCCAGCAGCCATCGGGAAGTTGGGTCTCGGAGAGCTAACTATGGCTACACCTTC.

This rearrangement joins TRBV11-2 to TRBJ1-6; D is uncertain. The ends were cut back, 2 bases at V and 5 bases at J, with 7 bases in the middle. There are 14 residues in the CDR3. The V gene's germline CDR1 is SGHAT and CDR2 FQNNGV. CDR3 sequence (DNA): TGTGCCAGCAGCTTATTCTCAGATAATTCACCCCTCCACTTT. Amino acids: CASSLFSDNSPLHF. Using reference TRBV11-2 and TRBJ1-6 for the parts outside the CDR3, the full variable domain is EAGVAQSPRYKIIEKRQSVAFWCNPISGHATLYWYQQILGQGPKLLIQFQNNGVVDDSQLPKDRFSAERLKGVDSTLKIQPAKLEDSAVYLCASSLFSDNSPLHFGNGTRLTVT.

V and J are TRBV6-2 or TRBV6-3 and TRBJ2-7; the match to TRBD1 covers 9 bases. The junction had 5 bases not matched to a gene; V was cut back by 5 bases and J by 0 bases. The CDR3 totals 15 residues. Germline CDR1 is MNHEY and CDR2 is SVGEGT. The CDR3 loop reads CASSPRDRVSYEQYF. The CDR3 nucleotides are TGTGCCAGCAGTCCCCGGGACAGGGTCTCCTACGAGCAGTACTTC.

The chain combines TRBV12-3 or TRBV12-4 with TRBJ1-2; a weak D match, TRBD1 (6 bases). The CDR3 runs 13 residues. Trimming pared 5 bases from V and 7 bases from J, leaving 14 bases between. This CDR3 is CASSDKGGVGYTF. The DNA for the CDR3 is TGTGCCAGCAGTGATAAGGGGGGGGTTGGCTACACCTTC.

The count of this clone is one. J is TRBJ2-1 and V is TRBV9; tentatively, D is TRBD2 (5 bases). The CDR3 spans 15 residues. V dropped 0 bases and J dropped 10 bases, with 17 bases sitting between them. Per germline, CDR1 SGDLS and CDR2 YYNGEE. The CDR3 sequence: CASSVAYRGFEEQFF. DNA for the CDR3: TGTGCCAGCAGCGTAGCTTACCGAGGGTTTGAGGAGCAGTTCTTC.

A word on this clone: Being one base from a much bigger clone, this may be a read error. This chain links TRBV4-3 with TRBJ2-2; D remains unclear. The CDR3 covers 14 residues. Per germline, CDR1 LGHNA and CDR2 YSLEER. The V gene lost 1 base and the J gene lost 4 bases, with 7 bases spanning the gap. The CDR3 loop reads CASSQGPSTGELFF. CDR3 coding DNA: TGCGCCAGCAGCCAAGGGCCCAGCACCGGGGAGCTGTTTTTT.

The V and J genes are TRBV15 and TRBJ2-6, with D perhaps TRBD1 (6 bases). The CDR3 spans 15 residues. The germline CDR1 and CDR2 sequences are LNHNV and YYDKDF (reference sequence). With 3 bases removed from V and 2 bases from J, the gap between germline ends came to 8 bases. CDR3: CATSSRGPGANVLTF. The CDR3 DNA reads TGTGCCACCAGCAGCAGGGGACCTGGGGCCAACGTCCTGACTTTC.

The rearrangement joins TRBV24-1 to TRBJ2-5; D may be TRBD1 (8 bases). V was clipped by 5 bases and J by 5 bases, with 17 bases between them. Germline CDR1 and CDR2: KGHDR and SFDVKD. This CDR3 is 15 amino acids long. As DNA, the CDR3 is TGTGCCACCAGTGGGCTACGGGGGGACAGGGAGACCCAGTACTTC. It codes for CATSGLRGDRETQYF.

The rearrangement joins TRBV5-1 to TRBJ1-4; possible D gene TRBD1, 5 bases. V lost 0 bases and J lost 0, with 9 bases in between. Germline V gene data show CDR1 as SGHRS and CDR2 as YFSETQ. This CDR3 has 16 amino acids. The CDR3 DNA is TGCGCCAGCAGCTTGGAGATGACAGCAACTAATGAAAAACTGTTTTTT. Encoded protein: CASSLEMTATNEKLFF.

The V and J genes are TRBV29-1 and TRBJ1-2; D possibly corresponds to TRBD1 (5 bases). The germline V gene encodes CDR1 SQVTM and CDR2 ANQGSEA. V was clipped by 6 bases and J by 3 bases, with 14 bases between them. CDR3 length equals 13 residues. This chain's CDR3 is CSVRVGGDYGYTF. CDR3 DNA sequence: TGCAGCGTCCGGGTGGGAGGGGACTATGGCTACACCTTC.

CDR3 sequence reads: CAVSGEGAGELFF. CDR3 in DNA: TGTGCCGTATCAGGGGAGGGGGCCGGGGAGCTGTTTTTT. The chain couples TRBV10-3 to TRBJ2-2; D is possibly TRBD2 (7 bases). The ends were cut back, 11 bases at V and 6 bases at J, with 16 bases in the middle. The length of the CDR3 is 13 residues. CDR1 and CDR2 (germline): ENHRY, SYGVKD.

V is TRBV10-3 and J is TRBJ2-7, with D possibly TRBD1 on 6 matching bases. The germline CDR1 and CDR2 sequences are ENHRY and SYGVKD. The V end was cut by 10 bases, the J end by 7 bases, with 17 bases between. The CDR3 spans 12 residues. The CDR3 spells CASTQGFEEQYF. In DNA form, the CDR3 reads TGTGCCAGTACACAGGGTTTTGAAGAGCAGTACTTC.